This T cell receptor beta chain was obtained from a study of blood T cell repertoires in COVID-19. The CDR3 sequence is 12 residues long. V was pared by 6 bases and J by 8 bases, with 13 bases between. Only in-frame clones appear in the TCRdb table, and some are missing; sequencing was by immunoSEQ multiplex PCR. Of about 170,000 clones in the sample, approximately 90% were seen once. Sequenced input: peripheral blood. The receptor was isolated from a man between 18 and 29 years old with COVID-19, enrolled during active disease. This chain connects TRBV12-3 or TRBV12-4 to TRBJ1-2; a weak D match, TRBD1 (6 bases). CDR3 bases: TGTGCCAGCAGGGGGGCCGGAGAAGGCTACACCTTC. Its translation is CASRGAGEGYTF.